This TCR beta chain was recorded in a study of blood T cell repertoires in COVID-19. Per the study methods: Scientists estimated how many nucleated cells there were by amplifying reference gene primers. Using immunoSEQ multiplex PCR, the repertoire was profiled, and TCRdb retains in-frame clones only, with some absent. V and J calls and clone size are as listed in that table; D and trimming were resolved from the DNA. The sample shows about 340,000 clones, 87% of them seen only once. CDR3 length: 17 amino acids. V was clipped by 3 bases and J by 3 bases; unmatched bases: 6. The germline V gene has CDR1 KGHDR and CDR2 SFDVKD.

Sequenced sample: peripheral blood. This sequence joins TRBV24-1 and TRBJ2-2; 10 bases match TRBD2. This TCR derives from a woman aged 45-65 years with COVID-19, enrolled during active disease. CDR3 nucleotides: TGTGCCACCAGTGATGCTAGCGGGAGTAAGTACACCGGGGAGCTGTTTTTT. Its translation: CATSDASGSKYTGELFF.